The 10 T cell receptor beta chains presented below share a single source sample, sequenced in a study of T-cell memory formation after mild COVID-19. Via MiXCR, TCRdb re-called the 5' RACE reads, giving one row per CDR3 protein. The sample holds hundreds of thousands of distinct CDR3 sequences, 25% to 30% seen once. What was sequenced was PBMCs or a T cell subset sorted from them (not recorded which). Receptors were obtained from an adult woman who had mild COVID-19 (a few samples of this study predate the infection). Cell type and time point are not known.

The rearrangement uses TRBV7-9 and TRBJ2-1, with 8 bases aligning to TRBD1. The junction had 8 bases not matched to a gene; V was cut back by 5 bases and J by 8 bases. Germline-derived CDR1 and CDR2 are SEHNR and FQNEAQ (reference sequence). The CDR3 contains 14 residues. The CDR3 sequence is CASSMTGAGDEQFF. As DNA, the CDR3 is TGTGCCAGCAGCATGACAGGGGCCGGGGATGAGCAGTTCTTC.

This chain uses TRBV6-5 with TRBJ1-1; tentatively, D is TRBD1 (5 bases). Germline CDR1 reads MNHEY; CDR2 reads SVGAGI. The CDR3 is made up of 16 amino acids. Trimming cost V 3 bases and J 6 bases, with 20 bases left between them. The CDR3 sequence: CASSYYPTANFPEAFF. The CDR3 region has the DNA TGTGCCAGCAGTTATTACCCGACAGCGAATTTCCCTGAAGCTTTCTTT.

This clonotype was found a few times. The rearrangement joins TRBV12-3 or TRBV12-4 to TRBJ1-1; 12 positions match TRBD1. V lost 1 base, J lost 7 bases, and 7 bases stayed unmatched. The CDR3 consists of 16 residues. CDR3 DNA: TGTGCCAGCAGTTTAGGGCCGGGACAGGGGGCTCTTGAAGCTTTCTTT. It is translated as CASSLGPGQGALEAFF.

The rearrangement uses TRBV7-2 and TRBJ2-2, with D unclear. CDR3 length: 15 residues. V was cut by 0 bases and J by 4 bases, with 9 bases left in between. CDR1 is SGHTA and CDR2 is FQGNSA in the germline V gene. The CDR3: CASSLATSFTGELFF. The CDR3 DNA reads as TGTGCCAGCAGCTTAGCGACAAGCTTCACCGGGGAGCTGTTTTTT.

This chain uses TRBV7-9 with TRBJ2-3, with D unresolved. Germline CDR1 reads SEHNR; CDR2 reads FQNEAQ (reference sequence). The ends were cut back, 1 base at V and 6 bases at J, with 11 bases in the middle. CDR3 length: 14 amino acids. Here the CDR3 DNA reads TGTGCCAGCAGCTTAGAGATGGGAAGCGATACGCAGTATTTT. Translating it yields CASSLEMGSDTQYF.

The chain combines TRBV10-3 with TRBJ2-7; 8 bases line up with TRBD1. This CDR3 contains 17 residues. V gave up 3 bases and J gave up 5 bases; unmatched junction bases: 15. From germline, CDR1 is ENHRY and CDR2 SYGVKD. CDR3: CAISDPLGQGIVDEQYF. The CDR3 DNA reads TGTGCCATCAGTGACCCGCTTGGACAGGGCATCGTGGACGAGCAGTACTTC.

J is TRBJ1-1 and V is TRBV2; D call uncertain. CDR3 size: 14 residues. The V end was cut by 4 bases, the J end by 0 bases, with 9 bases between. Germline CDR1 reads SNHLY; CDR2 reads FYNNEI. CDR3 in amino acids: CASSGEKLNTEAFF. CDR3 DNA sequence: TGTGCCAGCAGTGGGGAGAAGTTGAACACTGAAGCTTTCTTT.

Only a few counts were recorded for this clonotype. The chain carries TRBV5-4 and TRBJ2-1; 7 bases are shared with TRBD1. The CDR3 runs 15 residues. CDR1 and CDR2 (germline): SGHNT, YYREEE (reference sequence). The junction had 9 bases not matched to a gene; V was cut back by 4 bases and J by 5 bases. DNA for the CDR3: TGTGCCAGCAGCCTCCGACAGGGTCGGGACAATGAGCAGTTCTTC. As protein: CASSLRQGRDNEQFF.

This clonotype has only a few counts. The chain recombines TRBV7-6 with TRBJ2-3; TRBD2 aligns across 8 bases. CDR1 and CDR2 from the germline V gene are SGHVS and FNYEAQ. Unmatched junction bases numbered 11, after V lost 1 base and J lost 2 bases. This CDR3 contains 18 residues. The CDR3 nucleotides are TGTGCCAGCAGCTTAGGGGGACTAAGCGGGGGTTTCACAGATACGCAGTATTTT. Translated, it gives CASSLGGLSGGFTDTQYF.

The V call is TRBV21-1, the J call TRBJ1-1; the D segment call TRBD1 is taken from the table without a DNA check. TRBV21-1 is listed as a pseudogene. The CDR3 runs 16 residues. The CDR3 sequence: CASSDRGHEEDTEAFF. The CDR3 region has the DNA TGTGCCAGCAGCGACAGGGGGCATGAGGAAGACACTGAAGCTTTCTTT.